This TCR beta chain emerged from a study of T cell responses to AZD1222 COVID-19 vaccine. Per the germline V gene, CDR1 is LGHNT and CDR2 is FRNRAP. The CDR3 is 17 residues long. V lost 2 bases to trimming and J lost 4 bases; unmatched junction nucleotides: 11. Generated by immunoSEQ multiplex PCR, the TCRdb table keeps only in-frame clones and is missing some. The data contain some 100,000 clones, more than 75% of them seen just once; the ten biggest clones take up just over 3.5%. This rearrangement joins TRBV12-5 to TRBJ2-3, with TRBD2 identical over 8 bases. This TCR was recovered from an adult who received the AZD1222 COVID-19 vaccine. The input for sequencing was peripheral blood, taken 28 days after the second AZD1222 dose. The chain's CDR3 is CASGLPWSGSFPDTQYF. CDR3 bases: TGTGCTAGTGGTTTGCCCTGGAGCGGGAGTTTCCCAGATACGCAGTATTTT.